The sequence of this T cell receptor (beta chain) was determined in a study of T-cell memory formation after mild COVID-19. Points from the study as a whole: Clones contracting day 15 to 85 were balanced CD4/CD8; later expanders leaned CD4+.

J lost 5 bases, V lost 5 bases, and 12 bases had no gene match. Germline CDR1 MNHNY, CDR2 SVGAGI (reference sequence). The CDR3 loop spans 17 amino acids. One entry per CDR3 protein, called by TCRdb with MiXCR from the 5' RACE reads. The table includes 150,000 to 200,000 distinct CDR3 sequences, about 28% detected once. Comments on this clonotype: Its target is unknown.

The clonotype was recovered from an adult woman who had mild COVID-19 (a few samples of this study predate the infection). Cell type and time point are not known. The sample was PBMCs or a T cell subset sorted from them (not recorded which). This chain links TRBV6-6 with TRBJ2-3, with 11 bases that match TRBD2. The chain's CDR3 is CASSPRLAGSVKDTQYF. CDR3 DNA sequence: TGTGCCAGCAGTCCCCGACTAGCGGGAAGTGTTAAAGATACGCAGTATTTT.